Listed below are T cell receptor beta chains from one sample, sequenced in a study of cytomegalovirus exposure and HLA in healthy donors. Some clones are missing from TCRdb's copy, which holds only in-frame ones; the method was immunoSEQ multiplex PCR. The sample lists under 200,000 clones, over 70% seen once, with around 1.3% in the top ten. Sequencing was carried out using PBMCs. These receptors originate from a woman in her 30s in good health and CMV-seronegative. Both conserved end residues are part of each CDR3. The D gene is left open where the match is weak. A row's size may be missing; if present it is once, few, many or a size class.

J,size,V,D,DNA,CDR3
TRBJ1-2,NA,TRBV2,NA,TGTGCCAGCAGTGAGTACGGGAACTATGGCTACACCTTC,CASSEYGNYGYTF
TRBJ1-2,NA,TRBV14,TRBD1,TGTGCCAGCAGCCAAGGGGACAGTCTCGGCTACACCTTC,CASSQGDSLGYTF
TRBJ1-2,few,TRBV4-1,TRBD1,TGCGCCAGCAGCCAGCCGGACAGGACCCTGACCTTC,CASSQPDRTLTF
TRBJ1-1,NA,TRBV7-9,NA,TGTGTCACGAGACAGAAAAACACTGAAGCTTTCTTT,CVTRQKNTEAFF
TRBJ2-3,NA,TRBV18,TRBD2,TGTGCCAGCTCATCCCTAGCGGGGGGTACCACAGATACGCAGTATTTT,CASSSLAGGTTDTQYF
TRBJ1-2,NA,TRBV18,NA,TGTGCCAGCTCACCCGAGCTGGGAGCGTATAACTATGGCTACACCTTC,CASSPELGAYNYGYTF
TRBJ1-1,NA,TRBV29-1,NA,TGCAGCGGGGTACAGGGGAACACTGAAGCTTTCTTT,CSGVQGNTEAFF
TRBJ2-5,NA,TRBV6-5,NA,TGTGCCAGCAGTCGGCGGGGGCAGGGGGAGACCCAGTACTTC,CASSRRGQGETQYF
TRBJ1-2,few,TRBV2,TRBD1,TGTGCCAGCAGTGGCGAAGCAGGGGGTAACTATGGCTACACCTTC,CASSGEAGGNYGYTF
TRBJ2-7,NA,TRBV6-5,TRBD1,TGTGCCAGCAGTTACAGGGACAGGGGGGGGTACGAGCAGTACTTC,CASSYRDRGGYEQYF
TRBJ1-1,few,TRBV6-1,TRBD1,TGTGCCAGCAGTGATCAGGTCAGGGGGCGTCGGACTGAAGCTTTCTTT,CASSDQVRGRRTEAFF